These 22 T cell receptor beta chains were all obtained from the same sample, sequenced in a study of blood T cell repertoires in COVID-19 (dated by TCRdb to the early 2020s). Libraries came from the immunoSEQ multiplex PCR assay. TCRdb limited this immuneACCESS table to in-frame rearrangements with V and J called. A share of clones is missing; checked studies link under half to unresolved V genes, and the rest is unexplained. This sample is represented by around 67,000 clones; around four fifths of them were singletons. The ten largest clones capture 5.3% of the sample. The sample comprised peripheral blood. These receptors came from a man aged 45-60 years with active COVID-19.

This clone turned up a few times. The chain is built from TRBV7-2 and TRBJ2-5; 11 nucleotides line up with TRBD2. Germline V CDR1 and CDR2: SGHTA, FQGNSA. V was pared by 5 bases and J by 5 bases, with 13 bases of the junction left unmatched. The length of the CDR3 is 17 residues. The DNA of the CDR3 is TGTGCCAGCAGCCACCCCCCTCTAGCGGGGGGACGGGAGACCCAGTACTTC. As protein: CASSHPPLAGGRETQYF. Complete variable domain (other parts from reference TRBV7-2 and TRBJ2-5): GAGVSQSPSNKVTEKGKDVELRCDPISGHTALYWYRQSLGQGLEFLIYFQGNSAPDKSGLPSDRFSAERTGGSVSTLTIQRTQQEDSAVYLCASSHPPLAGGRETQYFGPGTRLLVL.

This clone has just a few counts. The chain recombines TRBV7-3 with TRBJ1-6; 7 bases are a match to TRBD1. This CDR3 is built from 14 residues. The germline gives CDR1 SGHTA, CDR2 FQGTGA. Trimming removed 3 bases from V and 9 bases from J; junction bases left unmatched: 5. For the CDR3, the DNA is TGTGCCAGCAGCTTCCGGCAGGGGGGTTCACCCCTCCACTTT. Its translation: CASSFRQGGSPLHF.

This sequence joins TRBV7-2 and TRBJ1-1; TRBD1 aligns across 8 bases. After removal of 6 bases from V and 3 bases from J, the junction contained 6 bases not matched to a gene. The germline V gene encodes CDR1 SGHTA and CDR2 FQGNSA. CDR3 size: 14 residues. The CDR3 sequence: CASSSTGGDTEAFF. Written as DNA, the CDR3 is TGTGCCAGCAGTTCTACAGGGGGGGACACTGAAGCTTTCTTT.

DNA for the CDR3: TGCGCCAGCAGCTGGGGACAGGGGGCGAGAGAAACTGAAGCTTTCTTT. It is translated as CASSWGQGARETEAFF. The genes are TRBV5-1 and TRBJ1-1, with TRBD1 identical over 12 bases. The CDR3 is 16 amino acids. The ends lost 3 bases at V and 5 bases at J; junction bases unmatched: 8. Germline assignment: CDR1 SGHRS and CDR2 YFSETQ.

The rearrangement joins TRBV3-1 (or the pseudogene TRBV3-2) to TRBJ2-5, with D unclear. The CDR3 has 14 residues. Trimming stripped 1 base from V and 4 bases from J, with 10 bases between. Germline V gene lookup returns CDR1 LGHDT and CDR2 YNNKEL (reference sequence). The CDR3 region has the DNA TGTGCCAGCAGCCAAGGGTATAGCAGAGAGACCCAGTACTTC. Amino acid sequence: CASSQGYSRETQYF.

This clone is deemed medium-sized (0.01 to 0.1%). The V gene is TRBV28, the J gene TRBJ1-5, with 8 bases matching TRBD1. This CDR3 spans 16 amino acids. Germline assignment: CDR1 MDHEN and CDR2 SYDVKM. Germline trimming cut 3 bases from V and 4 bases from J; bases unmatched to any gene: 8. The CDR3 coding sequence is TGTGCCAGCAGTTTCCCAGGGGGCTTTGGAAATCAGCCCCAGCATTTT. Protein product: CASSFPGGFGNQPQHF. Full variable domain (remainder filled in from reference TRBV28 and TRBJ1-5): DVKVTQSSRYLVKRTGEKVFLECVQDMDHENMFWYRQDPGLGLRLIYFSYDVKMKEKGDIPEGYSVSREKKERFSLILESASTNQTSMYLCASSFPGGFGNQPQHFGDGTRLSIL.

The chain is built from TRBV5-6 and TRBJ2-3, with 10 bases aligning to TRBD1. V lost 5 bases and J lost 9; bases outside the gene matches: 15. CDR3 length equals 16 residues. Germline V gene sequence: CDR1 SGHDT, CDR2 YYEEEE. CDR3 sequence reads: CASSTGQGPALRTQYF. In nucleotides, the CDR3 is TGTGCCAGCAGTACGGGACAGGGGCCGGCCTTGAGGACGCAGTATTTT.

This sequence joins TRBV6-5 and TRBJ2-3; D may be TRBD1 (5 bases). Per the germline V gene, CDR1 is MNHEY and CDR2 is SVGAGI. V gave up 4 bases and J gave up 6 bases, with 14 bases separating them. CDR3 length equals 14 residues. CDR3 protein: CASSSHWGDDTQYF. The CDR3 nucleotides are TGTGCCAGCAGTTCCCACTGGGGCGACGATACGCAGTATTTT.

The rearrangement uses TRBV7-2 and TRBJ2-5, with 13 bases lining up with TRBD2. The CDR3 spans 15 residues. V gave up 5 bases and J gave up 4 bases; unmatched junction bases: 4. Germline CDR1 SGHTA, CDR2 FQGNSA. This CDR3 reads CASSPRTSGRETQYF. The CDR3 DNA is TGTGCCAGCAGCCCGCGGACTAGCGGGAGAGAGACCCAGTACTTC.

V is TRBV20-1 and J is TRBJ2-7, with 8 bases lining up with TRBD1. The germline gives CDR1 DFQATT, CDR2 SNEGSKA (reference sequence). Unmatched junction bases numbered 9, after V lost 3 bases and J lost 5 bases. The CDR3 runs 14 residues. The CDR3 spells CSASTGGLIHEQYF. In DNA, the CDR3 is TGCAGTGCTAGTACAGGGGGGCTAATCCACGAGCAGTACTTC.

The V call is TRBV11-2, the J call TRBJ1-2; no firm D call. This CDR3 has 14 amino acids. V was cut by 1 base and J by 13 bases, with 19 bases left in between. Germline values: CDR1 SGHAT, CDR2 FQNNGV. The CDR3: CASSLAFVHPFCTF. In DNA form, the CDR3 reads TGTGCCAGCAGCTTAGCCTTCGTACACCCCTTCTGCACCTTC.

The CDR3: CASRNLNRGIYYEQYF. The CDR3 coding sequence is TGTGCCAGCAGAAATCTTAACAGGGGCATATACTACGAGCAGTACTTC. The V and J genes are TRBV27 and TRBJ2-7, with 7 bases identical to TRBD1. The CDR3 totals 16 residues. The junction had 14 bases not matched to a gene; V was cut back by 6 bases and J by 3 bases. Germline loops: CDR1 MNHEY, CDR2 SMNVEV (reference sequence).

This chain links TRBV30 with TRBJ2-7; maybe TRBD1 (9 bases). Trimming shortened V by 2 bases and J by 3 bases, and 20 bases separated the two germline ends. Germline CDR1 is GTSNPN and CDR2 is SVGIG (reference sequence). The CDR3 has 16 amino acids. The CDR3 spells CAWSPRGGTGFYEQYF. The CDR3 DNA follows: TGTGCCTGGAGTCCTCGCGGGGGGACAGGGTTCTACGAGCAGTACTTC.

The chain joins TRBV19 to TRBJ1-5, with D perhaps TRBD1 (5 bases). The V gene's germline CDR1 is LNHDA and CDR2 SQIVND (reference sequence). This CDR3 has 14 residues. V gave up 10 bases and J gave up 0 bases, with 13 bases separating them. The CDR3 spells CATLDRDSNQPQHF. DNA of the CDR3: TGTGCCACTCTAGACAGAGATAGCAATCAGCCCCAGCATTTT.

The chain's CDR3 is CASGFGTGYGYTF. The CDR3 nucleotides read TGTGCTAGTGGTTTTGGGACAGGCTATGGCTACACCTTC. The chain combines TRBV12-5 with TRBJ1-2, with 8 bases fitting TRBD1. J gave up 4 bases and V 3 bases, and 1 base lay outside the gene matches. The V gene's germline CDR1 is LGHNT and CDR2 FRNRAP. The CDR3 is 13 amino acids.

J is TRBJ2-2 and V is TRBV25-1, with D unclear. The ends were cut back, 10 bases at V and 5 bases at J, with 14 bases in the middle. The CDR3 extends over 13 amino acids. Per the germline V gene, CDR1 is MGHDK and CDR2 is SYGVNS. DNA for the CDR3: TGTGCCACCCACCCACCGGTAACCGGGGAGCTGTTTTTT. Translation gives CATHPPVTGELFF.

This clone has a handful of counts. The CDR3 protein is CASSLDTSTDTQYF. The CDR3 region has the DNA TGTGCCAGCAGCCTGGACACAAGCACAGATACGCAGTATTTT. The chain links TRBV7-3 to TRBJ2-3; the D gene is possibly TRBD1 (5 bases). The CDR3 sequence is 14 residues long. Germline loops: CDR1 SGHTA, CDR2 FQGTGA. Trimming removed 5 bases at V and 0 bases at J, with 9 bases between. The full variable domain, with the rest looked up from reference TRBV7-3 and TRBJ2-3, is GAGVSQTPSNKVTEKGKYVELRCDPISGHTALYWYRQSLGQGPEFLIYFQGTGAADDSGLPNDRFFAVRPEGSVSTLKIQRTERGDSAVYLCASSLDTSTDTQYFGPGTRLTVL.

The V call is TRBV6-1, the J call TRBJ1-2; the match to TRBD1 covers 8 bases. J lost 7 bases, V lost 2 bases, and 15 bases had no gene match. Looked up from germline, CDR1 is MNHNS and CDR2 is SASEGT. This CDR3 spans 17 amino acids. The CDR3 loop reads CASSEPSIGQGSSGYTF. The CDR3 nucleotides are TGTGCCAGCAGTGAACCATCCATTGGACAGGGCTCCTCTGGCTACACCTTC.

The chain links TRBV6-2 or TRBV6-3 to TRBJ2-7; perhaps TRBD2 as D (6 bases). The CDR3 contains 14 residues. The germline V gene has CDR1 MNHEY and CDR2 SVGEGT. V gave up 2 bases and J gave up 3 bases, with 11 bases separating them. As DNA, the CDR3 is TGTGCCAGCAGTTACGTAGGCGGGAACTACGAGCAGTACTTC. Amino acids: CASSYVGGNYEQYF.

This clone was seen just once. The chain couples TRBV3-1 (or the pseudogene TRBV3-2) to TRBJ2-7, with D possibly being TRBD2 (6 bases). Trimming removed 3 bases at V and 6 bases at J, with 21 bases between. The CDR3 covers 16 residues. Germline lookup yields CDR1 LGHDT and CDR2 YNNKEL (reference sequence). The CDR3 here is CASSQISRGGEGEQYF. The CDR3 DNA sequence: TGTGCCAGCAGCCAGATAAGCCGAGGAGGGGAAGGCGAGCAGTACTTC.

The chain links TRBV19 to TRBJ2-3; D may be TRBD2 (6 bases). The CDR3 loop spans 15 amino acids. CDR1 and CDR2 from the germline V gene are LNHDA and SQIVND (reference sequence). The V and J ends lost 4 bases and 5 bases respectively, with 16 bases between them. CDR3 DNA: TGTGCCAGTAGTAGACCGACGGAGGGCCGAGATACGCAGTATTTT. The encoded protein is CASSRPTEGRDTQYF.

V is TRBV3-1 (or the pseudogene TRBV3-2) and J is TRBJ2-3; D call uncertain. Germline V CDR1 and CDR2: LGHDT, YNNKEL (reference sequence). The CDR3 contains 13 residues. Trimming removed 2 bases from V and 5 bases from J, with 8 bases in between. CDR3 loop: CASSQSHGDTQYF. In DNA form, the CDR3 reads TGTGCCAGCAGCCAAAGCCACGGAGATACGCAGTATTTT.